The clone carrying this T cell receptor (beta chain) was seen just once. This record comes from a study of T-cell memory formation after mild COVID-19. TCRdb reanalysed the 5' RACE reads using MiXCR and keeps one entry per CDR3 protein. The sample lists around 140,000 distinct CDR3 sequences, approximately 6% seen once, with under 2.5% in the top ten. The sample consisted of PBMCs or a T cell subset sorted from them (not recorded which). The sequence derives from an adult woman who had mild COVID-19 (a few samples of this study predate the infection). Cell type and time point are not known.

This CDR3 is CSAREIRALPSTDTQYF. CDR3 nucleotides: TGCAGTGCTAGAGAGATAAGGGCACTCCCAAGCACAGATACGCAGTATTTT. The chain is built from TRBV20-1 and TRBJ2-3; D is undetermined. Trimming removed 0 bases at V and 0 bases at J, with 16 bases between. CDR1 and CDR2 (germline): DFQATT, SNEGSKA (reference sequence). The CDR3 spans 17 residues.